Following are 8 T cell receptor beta chains from one sample sequenced in a study of T cells after yellow fever vaccination. A single record per CDR3 protein comes from TCRdb applying MiXCR to the 5' RACE reads. Found here are roughly 310,000 distinct CDR3 sequences, 8.7% of them singletons; the top ten hold 15% to 20%. The material sequenced was PBMCs, taken on the day of the first yellow fever vaccination. These receptors were obtained from a man between 18 and 35 years old who received the YFV17D yellow fever vaccine.

The CDR3 bases are TGTGCCAGCAGCCCGGTGACTAGCGGGGCCGTTGAGACCCAGTACTTC. Protein product: CASSPVTSGAVETQYF. This chain links TRBV7-7 with TRBJ2-5; TRBD2 matches at 11 bases. The trim removed 5 bases at V and 5 bases at J, leaving 10 bases unmatched. The germline CDR1 and CDR2 sequences are SSHAT and FNYEAQ (reference sequence). There are 16 residues in the CDR3. The full variable domain, with the rest looked up from reference TRBV7-7 and TRBJ2-5, is GAGVSQSPRYKVTKRGQDVTLRCDPISSHATLYWYQQALGQGPEFLTYFNYEAQPDKSGLPSDRFSAERPEGSISTLTIQRTEQRDSAMYRCASSPVTSGAVETQYFGPGTRLLVL.

This clonotype was recorded many times. The rearrangement uses TRBV12-3 or TRBV12-4 and TRBJ1-5, with 7 positions matching TRBD1. V shed 4 bases, J shed 1 base, and the junction held 7 bases outside the gene matches. CDR3 length: 16 amino acids. The CDR3 sequence is CASSSDRAGSNQPQHF. In DNA, the CDR3 is TGTGCCAGCAGTTCCGACAGGGCGGGGAGCAATCAGCCCCAGCATTTT.

This clonotype was found many times. The chain employs TRBV20-1 and TRBJ2-7, with D perhaps TRBD1 (5 bases). This CDR3 comprises 14 residues. Trimming shortened V by 4 bases and J by 6 bases, and 19 bases separated the two germline ends. The germline CDR1 and CDR2 sequences are DFQATT and SNEGSKA (reference sequence). The CDR3 sequence: CSAITGPLSGEQYV. CDR3 bases: TGCAGTGCTATAACAGGTCCGCTTTCGGGCGAGCAGTACGTC.

V is TRBV5-1 and J is TRBJ2-5; D perhaps matches TRBD2 (5 bases). Germline assignment: CDR1 SGHRS and CDR2 YFSETQ. The CDR3 spans 15 residues. The V and J ends lost 4 bases and 2 bases respectively, with 15 bases between them. Here the CDR3 DNA reads TGCGCCAGCAGCCAACTAGTAGCCCCTCAAGAGACCCAGTACTTC. It specifies CASSQLVAPQETQYF.

The gene calls are TRBV4-1 and TRBJ2-5; TRBD2 aligns across 7 bases. The CDR3 totals 18 residues. Germline V gives CDR1 MGHRA, CDR2 YSYEKL. V was pared by 1 base and J by 2 bases, with 13 bases of the junction left unmatched. The CDR3 sequence is CASSQGPYGGGTQETQYF. The CDR3 DNA follows: TGCGCCAGCAGCCAAGGGCCGTACGGCGGGGGAACTCAAGAGACCCAGTACTTC.

The chain uses TRBV9 and TRBJ1-5; D is possibly TRBD1 (5 bases). With 0 bases removed from V and 4 bases from J, the gap between germline ends came to 11 bases. The CDR3 has 15 amino acids. Germline CDR1 reads SGDLS; CDR2 reads YYNGEE. The CDR3 spells CASSVAGGKNQPQHF. The DNA of the CDR3 is TGTGCCAGCAGCGTAGCCGGGGGGAAGAATCAGCCCCAGCATTTT. Filled out from reference TRBV9 and TRBJ1-5, the complete variable domain reads DSGVTQTPKHLITATGQRVTLRCSPRSGDLSVYWYQQSLDQGLQFLIQYYNGEERAKGNILERFSAQQFPDLHSELNLSSLELGDSALYFCASSVAGGKNQPQHFGDGTRLSIL.

This clonotype came up a few times. The chain recombines TRBV20-1 with TRBJ1-1; no clear D. The CDR3 loop spans 14 amino acids. V was cut by 0 bases and J by 2 bases, with 10 bases left in between. Germline values: CDR1 DFQATT, CDR2 SNEGSKA (reference sequence). CDR3 loop: CSARDFAVNTEAFF. CDR3 nucleotide sequence: TGCAGTGCTAGAGATTTCGCGGTTAACACTGAAGCTTTCTTT.

The chain has TRBV12-3 or TRBV12-4 and TRBJ1-1; D perhaps matches TRBD1 (5 bases). Trimming removed 4 bases from V and 5 bases from J, with 14 bases in between. The CDR3 runs 14 residues. CDR3 residues: CASSSGRSLTEAFF. The DNA for the CDR3 is TGTGCCAGCAGTTCGGGACGGTCGTTGACTGAAGCTTTCTTT.